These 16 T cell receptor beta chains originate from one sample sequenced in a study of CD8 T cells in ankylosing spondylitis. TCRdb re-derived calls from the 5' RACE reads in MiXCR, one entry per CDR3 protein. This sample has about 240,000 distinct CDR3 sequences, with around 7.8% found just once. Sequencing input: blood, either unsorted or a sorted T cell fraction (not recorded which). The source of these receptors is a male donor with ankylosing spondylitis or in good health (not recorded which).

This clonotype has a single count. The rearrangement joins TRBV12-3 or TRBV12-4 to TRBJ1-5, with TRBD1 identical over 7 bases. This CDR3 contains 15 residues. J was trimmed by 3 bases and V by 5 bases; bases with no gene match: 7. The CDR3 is CASSNRDRFNQPQHF. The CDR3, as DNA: TGTGCCAGCAGTAACCGGGACAGATTCAATCAGCCCCAGCATTTT.

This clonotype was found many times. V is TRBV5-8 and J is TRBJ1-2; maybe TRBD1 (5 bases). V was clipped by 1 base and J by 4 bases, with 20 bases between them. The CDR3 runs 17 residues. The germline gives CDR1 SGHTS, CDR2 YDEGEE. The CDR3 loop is CASSLTGRADESYGYTF. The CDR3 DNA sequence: TGTGCCAGCAGCTTGACAGGCAGGGCCGACGAAAGCTATGGCTACACCTTC.

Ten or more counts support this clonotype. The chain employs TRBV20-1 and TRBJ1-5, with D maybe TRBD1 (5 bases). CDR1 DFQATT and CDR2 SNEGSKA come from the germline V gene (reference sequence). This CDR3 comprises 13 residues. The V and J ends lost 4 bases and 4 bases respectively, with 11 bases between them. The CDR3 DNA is TGCAGTGCTACTTTGGGGACGAATCAGCCCCAGCATTTT. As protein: CSATLGTNQPQHF.

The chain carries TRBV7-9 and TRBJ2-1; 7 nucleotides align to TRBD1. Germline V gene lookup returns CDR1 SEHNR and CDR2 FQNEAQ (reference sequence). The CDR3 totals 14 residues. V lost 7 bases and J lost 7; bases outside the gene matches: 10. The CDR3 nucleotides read TGTGCCAGCACCGCCGGGACAGTGGAGAATGAGCAGTTCTTC. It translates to CASTAGTVENEQFF.

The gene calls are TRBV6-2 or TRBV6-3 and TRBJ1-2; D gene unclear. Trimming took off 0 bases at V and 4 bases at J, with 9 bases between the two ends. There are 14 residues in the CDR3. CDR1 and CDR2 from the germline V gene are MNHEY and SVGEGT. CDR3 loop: CASSYSEGVYGYTF. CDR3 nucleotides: TGTGCCAGCAGTTACTCGGAGGGCGTCTATGGCTACACCTTC.

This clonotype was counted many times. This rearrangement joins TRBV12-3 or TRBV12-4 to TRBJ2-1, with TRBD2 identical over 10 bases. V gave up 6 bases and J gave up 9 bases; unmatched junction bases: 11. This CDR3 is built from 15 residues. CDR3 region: CASRPLAGDSGEQFF. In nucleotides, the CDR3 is TGTGCCAGCAGACCCCTAGCGGGAGACTCCGGTGAGCAGTTCTTC.

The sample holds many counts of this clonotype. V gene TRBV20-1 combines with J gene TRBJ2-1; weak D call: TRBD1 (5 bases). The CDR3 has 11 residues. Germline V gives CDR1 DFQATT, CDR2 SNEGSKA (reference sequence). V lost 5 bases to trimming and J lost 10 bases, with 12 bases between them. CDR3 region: CSALRAPEQFF. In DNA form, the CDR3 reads TGCAGTGCTCTCAGGGCTCCGGAGCAGTTCTTC.

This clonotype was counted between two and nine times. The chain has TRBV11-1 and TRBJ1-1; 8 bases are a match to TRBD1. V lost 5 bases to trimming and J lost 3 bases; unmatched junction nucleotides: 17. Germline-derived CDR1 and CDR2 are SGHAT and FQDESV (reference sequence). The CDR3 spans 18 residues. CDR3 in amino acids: CASSPFLGQGAVDTEAFF. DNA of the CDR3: TGTGCCAGCAGCCCGTTCTTGGGGCAGGGGGCGGTAGACACTGAAGCTTTCTTT.

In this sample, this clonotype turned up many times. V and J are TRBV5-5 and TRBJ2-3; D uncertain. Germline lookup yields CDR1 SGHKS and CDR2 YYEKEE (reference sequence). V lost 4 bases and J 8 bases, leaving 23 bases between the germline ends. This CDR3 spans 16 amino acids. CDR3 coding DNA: TGTGCCAGCAGCCCCCCCGGATCGCGTCAGTCCGGTACGCAGTATTTT. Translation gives CASSPPGSRQSGTQYF.

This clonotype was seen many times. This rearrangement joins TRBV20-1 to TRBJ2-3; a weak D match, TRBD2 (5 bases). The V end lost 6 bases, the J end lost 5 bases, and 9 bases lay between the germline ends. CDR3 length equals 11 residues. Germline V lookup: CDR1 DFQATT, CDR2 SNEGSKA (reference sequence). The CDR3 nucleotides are TGCAGTGCCCTAGCTCGAGATACGCAGTATTTT. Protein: CSALARDTQYF.

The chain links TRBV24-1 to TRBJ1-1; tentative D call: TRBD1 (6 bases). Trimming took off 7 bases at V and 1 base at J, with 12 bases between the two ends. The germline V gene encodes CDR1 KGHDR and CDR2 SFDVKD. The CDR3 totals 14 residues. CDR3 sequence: CATSQGQGNTEAFF. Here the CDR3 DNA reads TGTGCCACCAGCCAGGGGCAGGGGAACACTGAAGCTTTCTTT.

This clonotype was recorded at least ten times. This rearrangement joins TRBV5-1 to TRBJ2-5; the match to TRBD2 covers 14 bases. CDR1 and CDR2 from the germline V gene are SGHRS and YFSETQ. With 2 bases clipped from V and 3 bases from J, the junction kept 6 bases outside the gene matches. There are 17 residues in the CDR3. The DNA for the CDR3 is TGCGCCAGCAGCTTATTTCCGACTAGCGGGGGGGAAGAGACCCAGTACTTC. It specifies CASSLFPTSGGEETQYF.

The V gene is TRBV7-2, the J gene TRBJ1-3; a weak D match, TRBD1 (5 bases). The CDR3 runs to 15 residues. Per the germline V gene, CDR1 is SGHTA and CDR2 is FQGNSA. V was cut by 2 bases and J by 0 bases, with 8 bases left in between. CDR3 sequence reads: CASSLQGASGNTIYF. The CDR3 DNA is TGTGCCAGCAGCTTACAAGGGGCCTCTGGAAACACCATATATTTT.

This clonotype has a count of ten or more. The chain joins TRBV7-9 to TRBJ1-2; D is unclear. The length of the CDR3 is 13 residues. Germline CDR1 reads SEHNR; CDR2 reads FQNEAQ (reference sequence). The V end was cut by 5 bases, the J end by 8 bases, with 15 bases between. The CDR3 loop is CASSRPELRGYTF. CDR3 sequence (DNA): TGTGCCAGCAGCCGACCCGAACTGAGGGGCTACACCTTC.

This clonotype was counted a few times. The CDR3 region is CASSLEKTRTGVASETQYF. The CDR3 bases are TGTGCCAGCAGTTTAGAAAAGACCCGGACAGGGGTTGCGTCGGAGACCCAGTACTTC. The gene calls are TRBV12-3 or TRBV12-4 and TRBJ2-5, with 9 bases lining up with TRBD1. This CDR3 spans 19 amino acids. The J segment lost 5 bases and the V segment lost 1 base, leaving 17 bases of the junction unmatched.

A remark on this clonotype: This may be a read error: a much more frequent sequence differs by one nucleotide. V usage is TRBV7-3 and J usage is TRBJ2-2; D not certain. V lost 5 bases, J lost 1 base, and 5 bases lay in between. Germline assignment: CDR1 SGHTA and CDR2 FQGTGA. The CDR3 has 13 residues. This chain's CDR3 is CASSMVNTGELFF. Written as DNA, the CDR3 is TGTGCCAGCAGCATGGTGAACACCGGGGAGCTGTTTTTT.